The 20 T cell receptor beta chains presented below share a single source sample, sequenced in a study of regulatory T cells in long-lasting Graves disease. Researchers made TCR beta libraries by using iRepertoire HTBI primers and running Arm-PCR on CDR3 regions. One entry per CDR3 protein, called by TCRdb with MiXCR from the multiplex PCR reads. In the table there are some 250,000 distinct CDR3 sequences, 18% of which are singletons. Time point given: newly diagnosed GD, antithyroid drugs for less than 3 months. Isolated PBMC RNA provided the starting material for the TCR library. These data were also reused for a study on T cells in Graves' hyperthyroidism and ophthalmopathy.

Sequencing was performed on peripheral blood mononuclear cells (PBMCs), taken at new diagnosis, from a patient treated with antithyroid drugs. The receptor set was obtained from a woman aged 25 to 39 with Graves disease.

Concerning this clonotype itself: This likely came from a read error, as a far larger clone is one base away. The chain couples TRBV13 to TRBJ2-7; D may be TRBD1 (6 bases). With 5 bases removed from V and 7 bases from J, the gap between germline ends came to 21 bases. Per germline, CDR1 PRHDT and CDR2 FYEKMQ (reference sequence). CDR3 length equals 15 residues. CDR3 sequence: CASSPRQVFSNEQYF. The CDR3 DNA reads as TGTGCCAGCAGCCCACGACAGGTCTTCTCCAATGAGCAGTACTTC.

This clonotype was counted many times. The rearrangement joins TRBV7-3 to TRBJ2-2; the match to TRBD1 covers 7 bases. The junction had 3 bases not matched to a gene; V was cut back by 2 bases and J by 3 bases. The germline gives CDR1 SGHTA, CDR2 FQGTGA. The CDR3 has 15 residues. The CDR3 DNA reads as TGTGCCAGCAGCTTAGGGCAGGGGGACACCGGGGAGCTGTTTTTT. It yields the protein CASSLGQGDTGELFF. Drawing the rest from reference TRBV7-3 and TRBJ2-2, the complete variable domain is GAGVSQTPSNKVTEKGKYVELRCDPISGHTALYWYRQSLGQGPEFLIYFQGTGAADDSGLPNDRFFAVRPEGSVSTLKIQRTERGDSAVYLCASSLGQGDTGELFFGEGSRLTVL.

Many counts were recorded for this clonotype. V gene TRBV4-1 combines with J gene TRBJ1-2; D unclear. The germline V and J ends were trimmed by 1 base and 4 bases, with 13 bases remaining between them. The CDR3 covers 15 residues. The germline V gene encodes CDR1 MGHRA and CDR2 YSYEKL. This CDR3 reads CASSQARMRFYGYTF. The CDR3 DNA reads as TGCGCCAGCAGCCAAGCCCGGATGAGATTCTATGGCTACACCTTC.

There are many counts of this clonotype. This chain joins TRBV18 and TRBJ1-6; D may be TRBD1 (6 bases). The CDR3 is 16 residues long. Germline assignment: CDR1 KGHSH and CDR2 LQKENI. Trimming shortened V by 3 bases and J by 8 bases, and 17 bases separated the two germline ends. The CDR3 nucleotides read TGTGCCAGCTCACCGCTCCCACGCAGGGGACATTCACCCCTCCACTTT. Protein sequence: CASSPLPRRGHSPLHF.

This clonotype was counted between two and nine times. This chain connects TRBV6-1 to TRBJ1-5, with D possibly being TRBD1 (5 bases). The CDR3 consists of 15 residues. CDR1 and CDR2 from the germline V gene are MNHNS and SASEGT. V lost 7 bases to trimming and J lost 7 bases, with 20 bases between them. CDR3 in DNA: TGTGCCAGCACCCAAAGGGACCAGGGAGAACAGCCCCAGCATTTT. It yields the protein CASTQRDQGEQPQHF.

In regard to this clonotype: This probably arose from a read error, given a far larger clone one base away. V gene TRBV5-5 combines with J gene TRBJ1-1; D gene ambiguous. CDR1 is SGHKS, CDR2 YYEKEE, per germline (reference sequence). The CDR3 is made up of 14 amino acids. In DNA form, the CDR3 reads TGTGCCAGCAGCTTGGCGGACTTTCCCACTGAAGCTTCCTTT. This encodes CASSLADFPTEASF.

J is TRBJ2-7 and V is TRBV20-1; weak D call: TRBD1 (5 bases). V lost 5 bases and J lost 7, with 18 bases in between. Per the germline V gene, CDR1 is DFQATT and CDR2 is SNEGSKA (reference sequence). This CDR3 is built from 13 residues. This CDR3 is CSARTALAGEQYF. CDR3 nucleotides: TGCAGTGCTCGGACCGCCTTGGCAGGGGAGCAGTACTTC.

At least ten counts were recorded for this clonotype. The chain recombines TRBV6-2 or TRBV6-3 with TRBJ1-2, with no clear D. The CDR3 sequence is 15 residues long. CDR1 MNHEY and CDR2 SVGEGT come from the germline V gene. V was trimmed by 5 bases and J by 5 bases, leaving 18 bases between them. CDR3 sequence reads: CASSASTSGVYGYTF. The CDR3 region has the DNA TGTGCCAGCAGTGCTTCGACCAGCGGCGTTTATGGCTACACCTTC.

This clonotype was counted ten times or more. The chain recombines TRBV20-1 with TRBJ1-1, with unresolved D. CDR1 is DFQATT, CDR2 SNEGSKA, per germline (reference sequence). This CDR3 is built from 13 residues. V lost 5 bases and J lost 8, with 18 bases in between. The CDR3, as DNA: TGCAGTGCTGGCCTCCAAGGAACTCCCGAAGCTTTCTTT. Its protein is CSAGLQGTPEAFF.

Turning to this clonotype: This likely stems from a read error, as it lies one base from a far larger clone. No conserved phenylalanine or tryptophan ends this CDR3, so it is likely a read error. CDR3 nucleotide sequence: TGTGCCAGCAGTTTTGGGACCGCCGCACCGGCAGATACGCAGTATATT. It translates to CASSFGTAAPADTQYI. The V gene is TRBV13, the J gene TRBJ2-3; D may be TRBD1 or TRBD2 (5 bases each). The CDR3 loop spans 16 amino acids. The V gene lost 6 bases and the J gene lost 4 bases, with 20 bases spanning the gap. Germline loops: CDR1 PRHDT, CDR2 FYEKMQ (reference sequence).

This clonotype occurred many times. This rearrangement joins TRBV6-5 to TRBJ2-3; D is possibly TRBD1 or TRBD2 (5 bases each). V was pared by 4 bases and J by 0 bases, with 14 bases between. Germline assignment: CDR1 MNHEY and CDR2 SVGAGI. The CDR3 has 16 amino acids. This chain's CDR3 is CASSSRGTASTDTQYF. The CDR3, as DNA: TGTGCCAGCAGTTCCAGAGGGACGGCTAGCACAGATACGCAGTATTTT.

The chain joins TRBV5-1 to TRBJ2-1, with 13 bases lining up with TRBD2. Unmatched junction bases numbered 6, after V lost 4 bases and J lost 8 bases. Germline CDR1 reads SGHRS; CDR2 reads YFSETQ. The CDR3 is made up of 15 amino acids. CDR3 sequence reads: CASSVGLAGVYEQFF. The CDR3 DNA reads TGCGCCAGCAGCGTAGGACTAGCGGGAGTATATGAGCAGTTCTTC.

This clonotype was picked up many times. The rearrangement uses TRBV4-1 and TRBJ2-7; 7 bases agree with TRBD1. The CDR3 is made up of 17 amino acids. Germline CDR1 MGHRA, CDR2 YSYEKL. J lost 1 base, V lost 1 base, and 10 bases had no gene match. The CDR3 sequence: CASSQVRGGDSSYEQYF. DNA for the CDR3: TGCGCCAGCAGCCAAGTGAGAGGGGGCGATAGTTCCTACGAGCAGTACTTC.

The CDR3 sequence: CASSQGVPYNSPLHF. The CDR3 DNA reads TGCGCCAGCAGCCAAGGAGTTCCCTATAATTCACCCCTCCACTTT. The rearrangement links TRBV4-1 to TRBJ1-6; D unresolved. CDR1 MGHRA and CDR2 YSYEKL come from the germline V gene. With 1 base removed from V and 2 bases from J, the gap between germline ends came to 6 bases. The CDR3 covers 15 residues.

This clonotype was found many times. The chain couples TRBV2 to TRBJ2-3; D might be TRBD1 (6 bases). This CDR3 has 15 residues. Between the trimmed V and J ends, which lost 6 bases and 4 bases, there was a span of 17 bases. Germline lookup yields CDR1 SNHLY and CDR2 FYNNEI. The CDR3 region has the DNA TGTGCCAGCAGAAACAGGGCTAGCTGGGCAGATACGCAGTATTTT. Translation: CASRNRASWADTQYF.

In this sample, this clonotype turned up many times. The chain employs TRBV4-2 and TRBJ2-3; 12 bases map to TRBD2. The CDR3 sequence is 18 residues long. The germline V gene encodes CDR1 LGHNA and CDR2 YNFKEQ. V trimming: 0 bases; J trimming: 4 bases; junction bases outside the gene matches: 8. This CDR3 is CASSQELAGGQYPDTQYF. In nucleotides, the CDR3 is TGTGCCAGCAGCCAAGAGCTAGCGGGGGGGCAATATCCAGATACGCAGTATTTT.

This clonotype appeared many times. The chain joins TRBV28 to TRBJ1-4; no definite D call. The CDR3 loop spans 16 amino acids. The ends were cut back, 2 bases at V and 0 bases at J, with 10 bases in the middle. CDR1 MDHEN and CDR2 SYDVKM come from the germline V gene. The CDR3, as DNA: TGTGCCAGCAGTTTACCGATAGTTACAACTAATGAAAAACTGTTTTTT. This translates into CASSLPIVTTNEKLFF.

This sequence joins TRBV20-1 and TRBJ2-3; 8 bases agree with TRBD2. The trim removed 3 bases at V and 2 bases at J, leaving 4 bases unmatched. CDR1 and CDR2 from the germline V gene are DFQATT and SNEGSKA (reference sequence). The CDR3 totals 14 residues. The CDR3 DNA sequence: TGCAGTGCTAGCGGGGGGGGATCCACAGATACGCAGTATTTT. It yields the protein CSASGGGSTDTQYF.

The chain combines TRBV7-9 with TRBJ2-1; TRBD2 agrees at 12 bases. V lost 4 bases and J lost 6; bases outside the gene matches: 4. Germline V gene sequence: CDR1 SEHNR, CDR2 FQNEAQ (reference sequence). The CDR3 runs to 15 residues. The CDR3 protein is CASSSRLAGANEQFF. CDR3 in DNA: TGTGCCAGCAGCTCACGACTAGCGGGAGCCAATGAGCAGTTCTTC.

This clonotype came up many times. For the CDR3, the DNA is TGTGCCAGCAGGGCGGGGCGGGAGAGGCCCCAGCATTTT. Amino acids: CASRAGRERPQHF. The chain is built from TRBV6-1 and TRBJ1-5; possibly TRBD1 for D (5 bases). CDR1 is MNHNS and CDR2 is SASEGT in the germline V gene. The CDR3 has 13 amino acids. V shed 6 bases and J shed 9 bases, with 15 bases lying between them.